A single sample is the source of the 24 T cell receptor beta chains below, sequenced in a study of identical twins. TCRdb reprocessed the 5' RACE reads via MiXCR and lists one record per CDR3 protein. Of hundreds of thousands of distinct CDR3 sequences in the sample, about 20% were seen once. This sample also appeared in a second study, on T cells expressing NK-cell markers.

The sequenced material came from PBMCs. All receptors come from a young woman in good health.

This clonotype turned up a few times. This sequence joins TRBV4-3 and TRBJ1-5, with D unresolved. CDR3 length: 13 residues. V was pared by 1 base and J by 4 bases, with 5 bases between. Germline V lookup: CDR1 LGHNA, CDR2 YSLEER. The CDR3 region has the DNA TGCGCCAGCAGCCAAGGGCGAAATCAGCCCCAGCATTTT. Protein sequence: CASSQGRNQPQHF.

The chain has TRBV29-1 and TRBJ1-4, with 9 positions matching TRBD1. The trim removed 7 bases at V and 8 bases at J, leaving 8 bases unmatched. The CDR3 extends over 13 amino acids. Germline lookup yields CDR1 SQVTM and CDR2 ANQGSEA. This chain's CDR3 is CSATTGGEEKLFF. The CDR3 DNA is TGCAGCGCCACTACAGGGGGCGAGGAAAAACTGTTTTTT. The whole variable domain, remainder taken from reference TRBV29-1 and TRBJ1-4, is SAVISQKPSRDICQRGTSLTIQCQVDSQVTMMFWYRQQPGQSLTLIATANQGSEATYESGFVIDKFPISRPNLTFSTLTVSNMSPEDSSIYLCSATTGGEEKLFFGSGTQLSVL.

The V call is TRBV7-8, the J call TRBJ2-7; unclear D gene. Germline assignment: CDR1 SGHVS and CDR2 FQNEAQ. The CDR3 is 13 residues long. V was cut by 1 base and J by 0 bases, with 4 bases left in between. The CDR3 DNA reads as TGTGCCAGCAGCTTAGAGCACTCCTACGAGCAGTACTTC. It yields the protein CASSLEHSYEQYF.

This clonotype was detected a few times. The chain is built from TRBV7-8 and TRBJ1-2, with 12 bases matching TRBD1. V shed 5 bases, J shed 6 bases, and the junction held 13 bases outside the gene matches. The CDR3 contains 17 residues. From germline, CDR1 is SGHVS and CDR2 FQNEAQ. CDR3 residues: CASSLRDRGLAGHGYTF. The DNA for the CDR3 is TGTGCCAGCAGCCTCCGGGACAGGGGGCTCGCCGGCCATGGCTACACCTTC.

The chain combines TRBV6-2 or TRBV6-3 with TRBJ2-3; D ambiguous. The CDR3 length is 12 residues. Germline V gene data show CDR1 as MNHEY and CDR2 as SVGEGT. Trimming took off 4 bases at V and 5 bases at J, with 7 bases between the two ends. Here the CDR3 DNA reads TGTGCCAGCAGTTCCTCGGAAGATACGCAGTATTTT. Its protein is CASSSSEDTQYF.

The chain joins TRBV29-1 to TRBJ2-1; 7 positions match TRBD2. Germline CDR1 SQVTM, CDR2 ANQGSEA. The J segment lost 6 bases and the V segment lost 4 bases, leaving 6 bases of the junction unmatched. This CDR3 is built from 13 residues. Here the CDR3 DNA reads TGCAGCGTTGTGTCGGGACTACGCAATGAGCAGTTCTTC. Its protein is CSVVSGLRNEQFF.

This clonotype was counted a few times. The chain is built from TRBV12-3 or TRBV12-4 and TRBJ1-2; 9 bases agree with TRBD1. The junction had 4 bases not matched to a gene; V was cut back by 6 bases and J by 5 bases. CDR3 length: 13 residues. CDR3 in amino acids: CASRMDRGYGYTF. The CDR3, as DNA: TGTGCCAGCAGAATGGACAGGGGTTATGGCTACACCTTC.

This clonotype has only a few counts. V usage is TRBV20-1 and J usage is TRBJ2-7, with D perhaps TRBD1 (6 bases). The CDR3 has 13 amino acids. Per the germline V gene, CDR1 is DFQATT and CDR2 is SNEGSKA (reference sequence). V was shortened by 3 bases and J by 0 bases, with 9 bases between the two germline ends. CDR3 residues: CSASTGPSYEQYF. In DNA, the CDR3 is TGCAGTGCTAGTACAGGGCCCTCCTACGAGCAGTACTTC.

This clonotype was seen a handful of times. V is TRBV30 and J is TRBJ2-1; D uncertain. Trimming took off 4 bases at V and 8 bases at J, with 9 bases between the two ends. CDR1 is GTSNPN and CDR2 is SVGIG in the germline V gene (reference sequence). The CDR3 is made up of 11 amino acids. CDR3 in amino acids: CAWKYGHEQFF. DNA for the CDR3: TGTGCCTGGAAATATGGCCATGAGCAGTTCTTC.

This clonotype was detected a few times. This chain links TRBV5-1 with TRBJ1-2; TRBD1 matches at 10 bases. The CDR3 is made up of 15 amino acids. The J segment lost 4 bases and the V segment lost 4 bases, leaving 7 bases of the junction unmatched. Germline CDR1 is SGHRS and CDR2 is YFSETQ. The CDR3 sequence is CASSMGTGESYGYTF. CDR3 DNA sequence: TGCGCCAGCAGCATGGGGACAGGGGAGAGCTATGGCTACACCTTC.

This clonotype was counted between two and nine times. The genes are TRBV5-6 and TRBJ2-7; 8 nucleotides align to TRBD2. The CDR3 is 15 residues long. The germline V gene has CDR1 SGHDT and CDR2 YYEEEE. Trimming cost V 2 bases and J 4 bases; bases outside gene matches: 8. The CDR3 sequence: CASSFREGFRYEQYF. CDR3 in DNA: TGTGCCAGCAGCTTTCGGGAGGGGTTCAGGTACGAGCAGTACTTC.

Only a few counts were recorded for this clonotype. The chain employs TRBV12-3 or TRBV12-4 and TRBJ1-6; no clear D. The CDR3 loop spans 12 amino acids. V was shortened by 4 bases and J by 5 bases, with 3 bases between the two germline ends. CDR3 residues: CASSSHNSPLHF. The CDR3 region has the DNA TGTGCCAGCAGTTCTCATAATTCACCCCTCCACTTT.

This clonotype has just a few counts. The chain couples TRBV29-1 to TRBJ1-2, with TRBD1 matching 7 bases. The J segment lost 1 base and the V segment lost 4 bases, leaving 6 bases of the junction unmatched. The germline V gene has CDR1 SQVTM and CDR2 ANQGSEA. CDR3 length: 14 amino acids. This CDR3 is CSVVRDSHNYGYTF. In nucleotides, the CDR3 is TGCAGCGTTGTGCGGGACAGCCATAACTATGGCTACACCTTC.

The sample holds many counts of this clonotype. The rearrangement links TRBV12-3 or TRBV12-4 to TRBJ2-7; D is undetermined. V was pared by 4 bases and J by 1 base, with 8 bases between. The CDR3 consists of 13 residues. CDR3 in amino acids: CASSSPSSYEQYF. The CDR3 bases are TGTGCCAGCAGTTCCCCGTCGTCCTACGAGCAGTACTTC.

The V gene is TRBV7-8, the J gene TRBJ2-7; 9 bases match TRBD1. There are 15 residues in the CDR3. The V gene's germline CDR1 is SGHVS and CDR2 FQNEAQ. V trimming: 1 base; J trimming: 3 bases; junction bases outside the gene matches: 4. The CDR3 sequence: CASSLEDRGHYEQYF. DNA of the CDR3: TGTGCCAGCAGCTTAGAGGACAGGGGTCACTACGAGCAGTACTTC.

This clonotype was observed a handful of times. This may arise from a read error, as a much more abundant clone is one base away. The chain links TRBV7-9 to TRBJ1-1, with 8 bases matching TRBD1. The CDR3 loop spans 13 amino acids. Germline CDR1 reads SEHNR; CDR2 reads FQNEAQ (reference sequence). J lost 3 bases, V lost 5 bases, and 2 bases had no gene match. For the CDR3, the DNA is TGTGCCAGCAGCCGGACAGGGTACACTGAAGCTTTCTTT. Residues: CASSRTGYTEAFF.

The CDR3 loop is CASTIPGGVEAFF. For the CDR3, the DNA is TGTGCCAGCACCATACCTGGTGGGGTCGAAGCTTTCTTT. This sequence joins TRBV6-1 and TRBJ1-1; no clear D. Trimming left V 7 bases short and J 8 bases short, with 17 bases between. The CDR3 covers 13 residues. From germline, CDR1 is MNHNS and CDR2 SASEGT.

The CDR3 reads CSASSGGTETQYF. In DNA form, the CDR3 reads TGCAGTGCTAGTAGCGGGGGGACGGAGACCCAGTACTTC. The V and J genes are TRBV20-1 and TRBJ2-5; 10 bases are shared with TRBD2. CDR1 is DFQATT, CDR2 SNEGSKA, per germline (reference sequence). Losses at the gene ends were 3 bases for V and 5 bases for J; bases not matched to a gene: 3. CDR3 length equals 13 residues.

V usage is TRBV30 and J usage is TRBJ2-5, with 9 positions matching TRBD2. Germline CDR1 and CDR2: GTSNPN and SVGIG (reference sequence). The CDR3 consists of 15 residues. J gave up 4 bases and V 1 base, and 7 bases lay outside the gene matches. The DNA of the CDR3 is TGTGCCTGGAGTGACCAACTTAGCGGGAGAGAGACCCAGTACTTC. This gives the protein CAWSDQLSGRETQYF.

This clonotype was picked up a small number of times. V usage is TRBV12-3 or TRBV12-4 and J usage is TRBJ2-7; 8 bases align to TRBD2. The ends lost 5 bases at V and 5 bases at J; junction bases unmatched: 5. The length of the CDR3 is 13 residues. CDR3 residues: CASSKAGVHEQYF. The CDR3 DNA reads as TGTGCCAGCAGTAAAGCGGGAGTCCACGAGCAGTACTTC.

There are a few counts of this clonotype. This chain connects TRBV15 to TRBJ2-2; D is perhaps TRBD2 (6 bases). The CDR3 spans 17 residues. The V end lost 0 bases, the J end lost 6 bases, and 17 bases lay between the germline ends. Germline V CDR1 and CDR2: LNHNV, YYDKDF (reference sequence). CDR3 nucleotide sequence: TGTGCCACCAGCAGAGAGGGGGGATTCGGAGGGGCCGGGGAGCTGTTTTTT. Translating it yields CATSREGGFGGAGELFF.

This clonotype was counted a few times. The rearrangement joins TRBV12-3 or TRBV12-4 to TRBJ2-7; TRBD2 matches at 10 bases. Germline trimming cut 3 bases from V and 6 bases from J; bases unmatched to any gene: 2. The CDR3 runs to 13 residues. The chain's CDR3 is CASSLSGRGEQYF. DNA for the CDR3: TGTGCCAGCAGTTTGAGCGGGAGGGGCGAGCAGTACTTC.

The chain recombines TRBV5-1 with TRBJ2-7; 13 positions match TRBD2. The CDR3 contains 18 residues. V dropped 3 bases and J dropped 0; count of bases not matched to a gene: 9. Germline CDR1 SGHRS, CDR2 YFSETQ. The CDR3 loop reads CASSSTTSGGISSYEQYF. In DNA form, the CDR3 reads TGCGCCAGCAGCTCAACGACTAGCGGGGGGATTAGCTCCTACGAGCAGTACTTC.

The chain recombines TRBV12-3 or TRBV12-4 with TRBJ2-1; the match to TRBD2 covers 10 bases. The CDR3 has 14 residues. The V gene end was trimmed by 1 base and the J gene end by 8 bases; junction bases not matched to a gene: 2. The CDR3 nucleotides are TGTGCCAGCAGTTTAGATCTAGCGGGAGATGAGCAGTTCTTC. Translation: CASSLDLAGDEQFF.